Listed below are T cell receptor beta chains from one sample, sequenced in a study of cytomegalovirus exposure and HLA in healthy donors. Clones were sequenced by immunoSEQ multiplex PCR, and TCRdb holds only the in-frame ones, with some missing. This sample has more than 140,000 clones, with roughly 81% found just once. Sequenced: PBMCs. These receptors were obtained from a female donor in good health and CMV-seronegative. Each CDR3 is given with its conserved first and last residue. D genes are given only for firm matches. Only some rows state a clone size, as once, few, many or a class for expanded clones.

CDR3	DNA	size	V	D	length	J
CASSQEPGQFRAQHF	TGCGCCAGCAGCCAAGAACCCGGCCAGTTCAGGGCCCAGCATTTT	few	TRBV4-1	.	15	TRBJ1-5
CASSEYEVTEAFF	TGTGCCAGCAGTGAATATGAGGTCACTGAAGCTTTCTTT	.	TRBV2	.	13	TRBJ1-1
CASSTPPGVGTEAFF	TGTGCCAGCAGCACCCCACCCGGGGTGGGCACTGAAGCTTTCTTT	.	TRBV2	.	15	TRBJ1-1
CASRPTGQGVSEQFF	TGTGCCAGCAGACCCACGGGACAGGGGGTTAGTGAGCAGTTCTTC	.	TRBV25-1	TRBD1	15	TRBJ2-1
CASRAGTSGTDTQYF	TGTGCCAGCAGGGCTGGGACTAGCGGCACAGATACGCAGTATTTT	.	TRBV28	TRBD2	15	TRBJ2-3
CASSPWTDNYGYTF	TGTGCCAGTAGTCCATGGACAGATAACTATGGCTACACCTTC	.	TRBV19	.	14	TRBJ1-2
CASSLVGQGTGGANVLTF	TGCGCCAGCAGCTTGGTGGGACAGGGTACTGGTGGGGCCAACGTCCTGACTTTC	.	TRBV5-1	TRBD1	18	TRBJ2-6
CASNPGQGLRFDEQFF	TGTGCCAGCAATCCCGGTCAGGGCCTACGATTTGATGAGCAGTTCTTC	.	TRBV27	.	16	TRBJ2-1
CASSSPRGSVAYEQYF	TGTGCCAGCAGCAGCCCGCGGGGTAGCGTAGCCTACGAGCAGTACTTC	.	TRBV2	.	16	TRBJ2-7
CASSPFSGGMAGELFF	TGTGCCAGCAGCCCCTTTAGCGGGGGGATGGCCGGGGAGCTGTTTTTT	.	TRBV7-6	TRBD2	16	TRBJ2-2
CATSPTGKDEQYF	TGTGCCACCTCACCCACAGGGAAGGACGAGCAGTACTTC	.	TRBV6-1	.	13	TRBJ2-7
CASSSQPTSTDTQYF	TGCGCCAGCAGCTCCCAACCGACTAGCACAGATACGCAGTATTTT	.	TRBV5-1	.	15	TRBJ2-3
CASSNERDRRPPLHF	TGTGCCAGCAGCAACGAGAGGGACAGGCGACCACCCCTCCACTTT	few	TRBV21-1	.	15	TRBJ1-6
CASSREGHTDTQYF	TGTGCCAGCAGTCGTGAGGGACACACAGATACGCAGTATTTT	.	TRBV27	.	14	TRBJ2-3
CASSNMNYGYTF	TGTGCCAGCTCAAATATGAACTATGGCTACACCTTC	.	TRBV18	.	12	TRBJ1-2
CATSRAVGTNTGELFF	TGTGCCACCAGCAGAGCCGTAGGGACAAACACCGGGGAGCTGTTTTTT	.	TRBV15	.	16	TRBJ2-2
CASSLWGEGEKLFF	TGTGCCAGCAGCTTGTGGGGGGAGGGTGAAAAACTGTTTTTT	few	TRBV7-9	.	14	TRBJ1-4
CASSADSQGPYGYTF	TGTGCCAGCAGCGCGGACTCACAGGGTCCCTATGGCTACACCTTC	.	TRBV9	.	15	TRBJ1-2
CASSLGQGARNEQFF	TGCGCCAGCAGCTTGGGGCAGGGCGCTAGGAATGAGCAGTTCTTC	.	TRBV5-1	.	15	TRBJ2-1
CASSLGAIVTTDTQYF	TGTGCCAGCAGCTTAGGGGCTATTGTAACCACAGATACGCAGTATTTT	.	TRBV7-9	.	16	TRBJ2-3
CARDGLADYNEQFF	TGTGCCAGGGATGGACTAGCGGATTACAATGAGCAGTTCTTC	.	TRBV7-2	TRBD2	14	TRBJ2-1
CASSAQTGVSYNEQFF	TGCGCCAGCAGCGCCCAAACAGGGGTGTCCTACAATGAGCAGTTCTTC	.	TRBV5-1	TRBD1	16	TRBJ2-1
CASRGQGACEAFF	TGTGCCAGCAGGGGACAGGGGGCATGTGAAGCTTTCTTT	.	TRBV28	TRBD1	13	TRBJ1-1
CASSPGQATSYEQYF	TGTGCCAGCTCACCCGGACAGGCCACCTCCTACGAGCAGTACTTC	.	TRBV18	TRBD1	15	TRBJ2-7
CASSPETGFTEAFF	TGTGCCAGCAGCCCCGAAACAGGGTTCACTGAAGCTTTCTTT	.	TRBV7-9	.	14	TRBJ1-1
CASREGGAEVSGANVLTF	TGTGCCAGCAGGGAGGGGGGGGCCGAGGTCTCTGGGGCCAACGTCCTGACTTTC	.	TRBV28	.	18	TRBJ2-6
CASSVGDRATDTQYF	TGTGCCAGCAGCGTAGGGGACAGGGCCACAGATACGCAGTATTTT	once	TRBV9	TRBD1	15	TRBJ2-3
CASSLGLSGGDNEQFF	TGTGCCAGCAGCTTAGGTTTGAGCGGGGGGGACAATGAGCAGTTCTTC	.	TRBV7-3	TRBD2	16	TRBJ2-1